The rows below give T cell receptor beta chains drawn from one sample of a study of T-cell memory formation after mild COVID-19. In TCRdb, the 5' RACE reads were re-called with MiXCR into one record per CDR3 protein. The sample yields about 350,000 distinct CDR3 sequences, 14% seen once. Sequenced sample: PBMCs or a T cell subset sorted from them (not recorded which). These receptors came from a man between 18 and 35 years old who had mild COVID-19 (a few samples of this study predate the infection). Cell type and time point are not known. CDR3s include the opening cysteine and the closing phenylalanine or tryptophan. D genes are given only for firm matches. Part of the rows lack a size; the others show once, few, many or a class for expanded clones.

len | j_gene | v_gene | d_gene | abundance | CDR3nt | CDR3aa
15 | TRBJ1-1 | TRBV6-5 | . | . | TGTGCCAGCAGTTTTTCTCCGGGAGTGAACACTGAAGCTTTCTTT | CASSFSPGVNTEAFF
16 | TRBJ1-6 | TRBV4-1 | . | few | TGCGCCAGCAGCCAAGCAGGAAATGCGGGGAATTCACCCCTCCACTTT | CASSQAGNAGNSPLHF
16 | TRBJ1-6 | TRBV15 | TRBD1 | few | TGTGCCACCAGCAGATTTTCCGGGACAGGGAATTCACCCCTCCACTTT | CATSRFSGTGNSPLHF
15 | TRBJ2-3 | TRBV28 | TRBD2 | . | TGTGCCAGCTACACTAGCGGCCACAGGCCAGATACGCAGTATTTT | CASYTSGHRPDTQYF
14 | TRBJ2-3 | TRBV29-1 | . | . | TGCAGCGTGTGCGCGGGACTCCGCACAGATACGCAGTATTTT | CSVCAGLRTDTQYF
14 | TRBJ1-1 | TRBV7-2 | . | . | TGTGCCAGCAGCTGGAGGGCTCTTAACACTGAAGCTTTCTTT | CASSWRALNTEAFF
16 | TRBJ2-3 | TRBV3-1 | . | few | TGTGCCAGCAGCCAAGACGCAGGGCAGGGAACAGATACGCAGTATTTT | CASSQDAGQGTDTQYF
15 | TRBJ2-1 | TRBV4-3 | TRBD2 | . | TGCGCCAGCAGCCTCACTAGCGGGCCGTACAATGAGCAGTTCTTC | CASSLTSGPYNEQFF
14 | TRBJ1-4 | TRBV4-2 | TRBD1 | . | TGTGCCAGCAGCCAAGGACAGGGGGGCGGAAAACTGTTTTTT | CASSQGQGGGKLFF
14 | TRBJ2-3 | TRBV5-1 | TRBD2 | few | TGCGCCAGCAGGGGACTAGCGGGGGCAGATACGCAGTATTTT | CASRGLAGADTQYF
15 | TRBJ1-1 | TRBV12-3/TRBV12-4 | TRBD1 | . | TGTGCCAGCAGTCCCCGACAGGGAACGAACACTGAAGCTTTCTTT | CASSPRQGTNTEAFF
14 | TRBJ2-3 | TRBV5-1 | TRBD2 | few | TGCGCCAGCAGCCGGACTAGGTTCACAGATACGCAGTATTTT | CASSRTRFTDTQYF
15 | TRBJ2-1 | TRBV29-1 | . | few | TGCAGCGTTGTGGGGGGAGTAAGCTCCTACAATGAGCAGTTCTTC | CSVVGGVSSYNEQFF
13 | TRBJ1-1 | TRBV20-1 | . | . | TGCAGTGCTAGTGGCCGACGGGGGGCAACAGCTTTCTTT | CSASGRRGATAFF
16 | TRBJ2-2 | TRBV20-1 | . | few | TGCAGTGCTAGAGCCCCAGACACCCGGGTCACCGGGGAGCTGTTTTTT | CSARAPDTRVTGELFF
15 | TRBJ1-1 | TRBV9 | . | few | TGTGCCAGCAGCGTAGGTGGGGGTCGGTTCACTGAAGCTTTCTTT | CASSVGGGRFTEAFF
15 | TRBJ1-5 | TRBV6-5 | TRBD1 | . | TGTGCCAGCAGTTTGGGACCGACAGGGAAGCAGCCCCAGCATTTT | CASSLGPTGKQPQHF
15 | TRBJ2-7 | TRBV6-5 | TRBD2 | . | TGTGCCAGCAGTTACGCGACTAGCGGGGGGGTTGAGCAGTACTTC | CASSYATSGGVEQYF
14 | TRBJ1-1 | TRBV15 | . | . | TGTGCCACCAGCAGAGATGGAGGAGTCACTGAAGCTTTCTTT | CATSRDGGVTEAFF
17 | TRBJ2-7 | TRBV2 | TRBD2 | . | TGTGCCAGCAGTGAAGCGCTTCGGGGGGGTTTTCCCAACGAGCAGTACTTC | CASSEALRGGFPNEQYF
13 | TRBJ2-2 | TRBV12-3/TRBV12-4 | TRBD2 | . | TGTGCCAGCAGTCCCGGGGGGAGCGGGGAGCTGTTTTTT | CASSPGGSGELFF
15 | TRBJ1-4 | TRBV27 | . | . | TGTGCCAGCCCCGCTCCCCAGTCACATAAGGAAAAACTGTTTTTT | CASPAPQSHKEKLFF
17 | TRBJ2-3 | TRBV4-2 | TRBD2 | many | TGTGCCAGCAGCCAAGTCTCGAGCGGGGGGGCGGCAGATACGCAGTATTTT | CASSQVSSGGAADTQYF
16 | TRBJ2-2 | TRBV11-2 | TRBD2 | few | TGTGCCAGCAGCTCACAACTAGCGGGGGGAACCGGGGAGCTGTTTTTT | CASSSQLAGGTGELFF
15 | TRBJ2-3 | TRBV11-2 | TRBD2 | . | TGTGCCAGCAGCCAGCGGGGGCGAGACACAGATACGCAGTATTTT | CASSQRGRDTDTQYF
17 | TRBJ2-5 | TRBV6-1 | TRBD1 | few | TGTGCCACCTCCCGGATCCGCCACGACAGGGGGCCAGAGACCCAGTACTTC | CATSRIRHDRGPETQYF
14 | TRBJ2-5 | TRBV25-1 | TRBD1 | many | TGTGCCAGCAGTGACGCCGGGACAGAAGAGACCCAGTACTTC | CASSDAGTEETQYF
14 | TRBJ1-6 | TRBV7-2 | . | . | TGTGCCACCACCGTTTGGGCACCTAATTCACCCCTCCACTTT | CATTVWAPNSPLHF
17 | TRBJ2-7 | TRBV4-1 | . | many | TGCGCCAGCAGCCAAGAGTGGACCAGCGGTAGCTCCTACGAGCAGTACTTC | CASSQEWTSGSSYEQYF
13 | TRBJ2-1 | TRBV28 | TRBD2 | few | TGTGCCAGCTGCATACAGCGGGGCAATGAGCAGTTCTTC | CASCIQRGNEQFF
16 | TRBJ2-2 | TRBV5-1 | . | many | TGCGCCAGCACGCACGCATACCCTTCGAACACCGGGGAGCTGTTTTTT | CASTHAYPSNTGELFF
12 | TRBJ1-2 | TRBV4-1 | . | . | TGCGCCAGCAGCGGAGCGTTCATTGGCTACACCTTC | CASSGAFIGYTF
16 | TRBJ2-7 | TRBV6-1 | TRBD1 | few | TGTGCCAGCCGGAGCGGGGCGGGACAGGGGGTTTACGAGCAGTACTTC | CASRSGAGQGVYEQYF
15 | TRBJ2-1 | TRBV9 | . | few | TGTGCCAGCAGCGTAAGTGGGGGGGCCTCGGGTGAGCAGTTCTTC | CASSVSGGASGEQFF
12 | TRBJ2-3 | TRBV20-1 | . | few | TGCAGTGCTACTCTGCGAGGGCCAACCCAGTATTTT | CSATLRGPTQYF
11 | TRBJ2-3 | TRBV29-1 | . | few | TGCAGCGTTTTTTATCTAGATACGCAGTATTTT | CSVFYLDTQYF
16 | TRBJ2-3 | TRBV5-1 | . | many | TGCGCCAGCAGCTTGGAGGGCCATACCCCTGGGGATACGCAGTATTTT | CASSLEGHTPGDTQYF
15 | TRBJ2-5 | TRBV10-3 | . | . | TGTGCCATCAGTGACGGGTCAGGGGGGTCGGAGACCCAGTACTTC | CAISDGSGGSETQYF
17 | TRBJ2-1 | TRBV7-9 | TRBD2 | few | TGTGCCAGCAGCTCTAGACCCCGGGGGGGCTCCTACAATGAGCAGTTCTTC | CASSSRPRGGSYNEQFF
13 | TRBJ1-1 | TRBV6-1 | TRBD1 | few | TGTGCCAGCAGGGGGGACAGTGCAAGGCAAGCTTTCTTT | CASRGDSARQAFF
14 | TRBJ1-1 | TRBV6-6 | . | . | TGTGCCAGCAGTTACCAAGGAGTTAACACTGAAGCTTTCTTT | CASSYQGVNTEAFF
14 | TRBJ1-2 | TRBV12-3/TRBV12-4 | . | few | TGTGCCAGCAGAAACAGGGTCAGTGGGTATGGCTACACCTTC | CASRNRVSGYGYTF
19 | TRBJ2-2 | TRBV5-1 | TRBD2 | few | TGCGCCAGCAGCTTGGCGGCGGGGGGCCCAACCCGAGACACCGGGGAGCTGTTTTTT | CASSLAAGGPTRDTGELFF
18 | TRBJ2-7 | TRBV27 | TRBD2 | few | TGTGCCAGCACCCAACTAGCGGGGGGGCCCCTAGGATCCTACGAGCAGTACTTC | CASTQLAGGPLGSYEQYF
22 | TRBJ2-4 | TRBV5-1 | TRBD2 | . | TGCGCCAGCAGTCCAGCGGGGTTTCTATCCCCCTCATTTTCTCTAGCCAAAAACATTCAGTACTTC | CASSPAGFLSPSFSLAKNIQYF
16 | TRBJ2-1 | TRBV3-1 | TRBD2 | many | TGTGCCAGCAGCCACCAGGGACTAGCATTTGTCAATGAGCAGTTCTTC | CASSHQGLAFVNEQFF
14 | TRBJ2-7 | TRBV27 | . | few | TGTGCCAGCAGTTTCACAGGGTCGCTCTACGAGCAGTACTTC | CASSFTGSLYEQYF
16 | TRBJ2-3 | TRBV18 | TRBD1 | . | TGTGCCAGCTCACCACGGGGACAGGGGGGCACAGATACGCAGTATTTT | CASSPRGQGGTDTQYF
13 | TRBJ2-7 | TRBV14 | . | . | TGTGCCAGCAGGGCACAGGGAATTCTCGAGCAGTACTTC | CASRAQGILEQYF
13 | TRBJ1-1 | TRBV2 | . | . | TGTGCCAGCAGTGATATTCAGGGTGGTGAAGCTTTCTTT | CASSDIQGGEAFF
13 | TRBJ1-1 | TRBV6-5 | . | few | TGTGCCAGCAGACCTCCCGGTGGGCTGAAGGCTTTCTTT | CASRPPGGLKAFF
15 | TRBJ2-1 | TRBV18 | TRBD2 | many | TGTGCCAGCTCAGAAGCGGGGGGACCCTACAATGAGCAGTTCTTC | CASSEAGGPYNEQFF
15 | TRBJ1-6 | TRBV7-8 | TRBD1 | few | TGTGCCAGCAGCTCAGGGACAGGGAATAATTCACCCCTCCACTTT | CASSSGTGNNSPLHF
15 | TRBJ1-4 | TRBV11-2 | . | few | TGTGCCAGCAGCTTAGGGGGGAGGCGGTATGAAAAACTGTTTTTT | CASSLGGRRYEKLFF